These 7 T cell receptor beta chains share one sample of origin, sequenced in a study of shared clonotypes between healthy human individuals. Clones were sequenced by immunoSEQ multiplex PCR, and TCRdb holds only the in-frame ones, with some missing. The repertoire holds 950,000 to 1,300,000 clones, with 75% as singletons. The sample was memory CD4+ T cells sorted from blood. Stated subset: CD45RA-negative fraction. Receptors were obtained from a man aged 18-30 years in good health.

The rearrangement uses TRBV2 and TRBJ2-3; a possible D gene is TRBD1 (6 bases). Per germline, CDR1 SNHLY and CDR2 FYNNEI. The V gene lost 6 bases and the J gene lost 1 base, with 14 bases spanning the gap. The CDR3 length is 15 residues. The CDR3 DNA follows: TGTGCCAGCAGGGCGACAGGAGTGGGCACAGATACGCAGTATTTT. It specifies CASRATGVGTDTQYF.

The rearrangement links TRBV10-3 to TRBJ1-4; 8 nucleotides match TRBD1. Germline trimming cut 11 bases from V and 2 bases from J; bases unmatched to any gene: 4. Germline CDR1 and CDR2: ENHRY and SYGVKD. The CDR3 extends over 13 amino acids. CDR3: CAAHRGTNEKLFF. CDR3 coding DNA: TGTGCCGCCCACAGGGGGACTAATGAAAAACTGTTTTTT.

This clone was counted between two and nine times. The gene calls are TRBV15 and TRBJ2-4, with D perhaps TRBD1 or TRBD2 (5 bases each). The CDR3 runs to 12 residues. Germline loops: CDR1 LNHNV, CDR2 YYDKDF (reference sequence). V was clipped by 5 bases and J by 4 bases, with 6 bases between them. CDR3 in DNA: TGTGCCACCAGCGAGGGGAAAAACATTCAGTACTTC. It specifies CATSEGKNIQYF.

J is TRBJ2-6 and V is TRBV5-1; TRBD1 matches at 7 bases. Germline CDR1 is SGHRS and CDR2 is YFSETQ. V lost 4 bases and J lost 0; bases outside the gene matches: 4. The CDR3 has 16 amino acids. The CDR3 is CASSRDSNSGANVLTF. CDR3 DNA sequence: TGCGCCAGCAGCCGGGACAGCAACTCTGGGGCCAACGTCCTGACTTTC.

The CDR3 sequence is CASSSALAGAYEQYF. The DNA for the CDR3 is TGCGCCAGCAGCTCCGCTTTAGCGGGAGCCTACGAGCAGTACTTC. The chain joins TRBV5-1 to TRBJ2-7; 9 bases agree with TRBD2. The ends lost 3 bases at V and 2 bases at J; junction bases unmatched: 6. This CDR3 is 15 amino acids long. The germline V gene encodes CDR1 SGHRS and CDR2 YFSETQ.

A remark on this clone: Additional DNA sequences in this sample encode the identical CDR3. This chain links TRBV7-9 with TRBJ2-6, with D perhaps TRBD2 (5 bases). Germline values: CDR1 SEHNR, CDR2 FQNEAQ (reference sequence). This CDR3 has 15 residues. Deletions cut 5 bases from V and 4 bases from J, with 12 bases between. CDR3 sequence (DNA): TGTGCCAGCAGCCTCGGAGGCGCCGGGGCCAACGTCCTGACTTTC. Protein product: CASSLGGAGANVLTF.

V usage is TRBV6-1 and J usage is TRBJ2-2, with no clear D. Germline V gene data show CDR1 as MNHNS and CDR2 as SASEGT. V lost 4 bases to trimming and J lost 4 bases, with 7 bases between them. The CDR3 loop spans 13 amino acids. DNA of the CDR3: TGTGCCAGCAGTGCCCCGGGCACCGGGGAGCTGTTTTTT. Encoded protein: CASSAPGTGELFF.